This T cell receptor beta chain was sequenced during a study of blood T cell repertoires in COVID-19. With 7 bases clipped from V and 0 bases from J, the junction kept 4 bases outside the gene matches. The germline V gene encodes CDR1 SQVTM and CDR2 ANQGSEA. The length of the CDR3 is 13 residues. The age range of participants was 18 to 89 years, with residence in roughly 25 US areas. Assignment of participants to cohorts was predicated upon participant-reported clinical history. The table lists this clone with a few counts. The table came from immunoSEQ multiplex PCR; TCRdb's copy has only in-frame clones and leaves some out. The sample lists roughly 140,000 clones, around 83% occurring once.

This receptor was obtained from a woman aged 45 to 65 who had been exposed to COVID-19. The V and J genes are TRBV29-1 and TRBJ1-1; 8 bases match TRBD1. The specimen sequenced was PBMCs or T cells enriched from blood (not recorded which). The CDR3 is CSADRGMNTEAFF. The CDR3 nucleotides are TGCAGCGCCGACAGGGGAATGAACACTGAAGCTTTCTTT.